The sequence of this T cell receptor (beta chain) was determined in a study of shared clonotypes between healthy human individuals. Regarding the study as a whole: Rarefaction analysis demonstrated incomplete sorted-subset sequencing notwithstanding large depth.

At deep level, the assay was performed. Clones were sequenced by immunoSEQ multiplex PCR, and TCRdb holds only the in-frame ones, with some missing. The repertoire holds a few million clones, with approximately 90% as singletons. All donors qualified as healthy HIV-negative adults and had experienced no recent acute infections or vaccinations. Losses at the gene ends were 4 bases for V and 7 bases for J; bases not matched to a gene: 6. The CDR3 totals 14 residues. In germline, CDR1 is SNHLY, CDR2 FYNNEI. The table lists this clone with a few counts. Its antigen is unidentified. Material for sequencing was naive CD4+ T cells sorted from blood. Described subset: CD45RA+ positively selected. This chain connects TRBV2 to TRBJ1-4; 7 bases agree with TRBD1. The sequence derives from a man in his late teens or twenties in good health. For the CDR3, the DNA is TGTGCCAGCAGTGGACGACAGGGAGCTGAAAAACTGTTTTTT. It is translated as CASSGRQGAEKLFF.